The rows below give T cell receptor beta chains drawn from one sample of a study of Graves' ophthalmopathy and Graves' hyperthyroidism. TCRdb re-analysed the multiplex PCR reads in MiXCR, keeping a single row per CDR3 protein. The sample records 300,000 to 500,000 distinct CDR3 sequences, 15% being singletons. The sequencing input was peripheral blood. Source of these receptors: a woman younger than 35 with stable Graves' hyperthyroidism. Both conserved end residues are part of each CDR3. The order of the fields is CDR3 DNA, CDR3 protein, J gene, V gene, clone size, D gene. The D gene is left open where the match is weak. Not all rows give a size; the values are once, few, many and, for expanded clones, a class.

TGCAGTGCTAGTAGATTGGTAGGGGAGGGACAGCCCCAGCATTTT,CSASRLVGEGQPQHF,TRBJ1-5,TRBV20-1,many,-
TGTGCCAGCAGTTTAATCCAGGGGGGCTACGAGCAGTACTTC,CASSLIQGGYEQYF,TRBJ2-7,TRBV12-3/TRBV12-4,many,-
TGTGCCAGCAGCCAAGGGTTCACCACTGAAGCTTTCTTT,CASSQGFTTEAFF,TRBJ1-1,TRBV3-1,-,-
TGCAGTGCTTCTTCGTATAGCAATCAGCCCCAGCATTTT,CSASSYSNQPQHF,TRBJ1-5,TRBV20-1,-,-
TGTGCCAGCACCGCGGTCCGGGGGAACTATGGCTACGCCTTC,CASTAVRGNYGYAF,TRBJ1-2,TRBV12-3/TRBV12-4,few,-
TGTGCCAGCTCACCCCCGGGCCGCTCGCAAGAGACCCAGTACTTC,CASSPPGRSQETQYF,TRBJ2-5,TRBV18,-,-
TGCAGTGCTAGGACAGGGGCTGCCTACGAGCAGTACTTC,CSARTGAAYEQYF,TRBJ2-7,TRBV20-1,few,TRBD1
TGCAGCGCCAACAGGGTGAACACTGAAGCTTTCTTT,CSANRVNTEAFF,TRBJ1-1,TRBV29-1,many,-
TGCAGTGCTGGGGAGGTAAACATTCAGTACTTC,CSAGEVNIQYF,TRBJ2-4,TRBV20-1,many,-
TGTGCCAGCAGCGGCTTCGGGGGAGGTTCACCCCTCCACTTT,CASSGFGGGSPLHF,TRBJ1-6,TRBV7-2,many,-
TGCAGTGCTCTGATGAGCGGGGGGCCTGGCAAAAACATTCAGTACTTC,CSALMSGGPGKNIQYF,TRBJ2-4,TRBV20-1,few,TRBD2
TGCAGTGCTAGAGAATCAGGTACCTACGAGCAGTACTTC,CSARESGTYEQYF,TRBJ2-7,TRBV20-1,many,-
TGTGCCAGCAGCCATGGAACCACAGGGAGGATGAACACTGAAGCTTTCTTT,CASSHGTTGRMNTEAFF,TRBJ1-1,TRBV7-2,many,-
TGTGCCAGCAGCTTAGGGAGACAACAAGAGACCCAGTACTTC,CASSLGRQQETQYF,TRBJ2-5,TRBV7-2,-,-
TGTGCCAGTAGAACCGACAGGGGGCAAAAGACCCAGTACTTC,CASRTDRGQKTQYF,TRBJ2-5,TRBV19,many,TRBD1
TGTGCCAGCACCGCGGACAGCTCTAACTATGGCTACACCTTC,CASTADSSNYGYTF,TRBJ1-2,TRBV28,many,-
TGTGCCAGCAGCCCCCGAGGCACTTCCTACGAGCAGTACTTC,CASSPRGTSYEQYF,TRBJ2-7,TRBV6-4,many,-
TGCGCCAGCAGCCACAGAGCTTACAGGGATTCACCCCTCCACTTT,CASSHRAYRDSPLHF,TRBJ1-6,TRBV5-1,many,-
TGTGCCAGCAGCTTAGATCTGGGATCCTCGGGCTACGAGCAGTACTTC,CASSLDLGSSGYEQYF,TRBJ2-7,TRBV11-2,-,-
TGTGCCAGCAAAAGACAGGGGACCAGCTCCTATAATTCACCCCTCCACTTT,CASKRQGTSSYNSPLHF,TRBJ1-6,TRBV6-2/TRBV6-3,many,TRBD1
TGTGCCAGCAGCTTGGGGATTAATGAAGCTTTCTTT,CASSLGINEAFF,TRBJ1-1,TRBV7-3,many,-
TGCAGTGCTAGAGAGGACAGGGGGGACACTGAAGCTTTCTTT,CSAREDRGDTEAFF,TRBJ1-1,TRBV20-1,many,TRBD1